This TCR beta chain was captured in a study of Graves' ophthalmopathy and Graves' hyperthyroidism. Germline trimming cut 3 bases from V and 4 bases from J; bases unmatched to any gene: 7. Germline V gene lookup returns CDR1 MGHDK and CDR2 SYGVNS. CDR3 length equals 15 residues. Amplification from RNA transcripts yielded the TCR beta CDR3 regions. HTBI-primed RT-PCR formed the first round, and a multiplex PCR formed the second. MiXCR was run by TCRdb on the multiplex PCR reads, yielding one entry per CDR3 protein. The sample lists 230,000 or so distinct CDR3 sequences, 45% to 55% occurring once. PBMCs were isolated from an approximately 10 ml sample of fresh peripheral blood.

The chain joins TRBV25-1 to TRBJ2-5; 8 bases line up with TRBD2. The sample consisted of peripheral blood. The receptor comes from an adult man with Graves' ophthalmopathy. The chain's CDR3 is CASSERAGVTETQYF. The CDR3 nucleotides are TGTGCCAGCAGTGAGCGAGCGGGAGTAACAGAGACCCAGTACTTC.